This is a list of T cell receptor beta chains from one sample in a study of response to subunit inactivated influenza vaccine. TCRdb reanalysed the RT-PCR reads using MiXCR and keeps one entry per CDR3 protein. The sample holds roughly 570,000 distinct CDR3 sequences, 10% to 15% seen once. The sequenced sample was PBMCs from blood, obtained about 40 days after vaccination. Receptors were obtained from a man aged 45 to 65 who received an inactivated influenza vaccine. Both conserved end residues are part of each CDR3. The order of the fields is CDR3 length, clone size, J gene, V gene, D gene, CDR3 protein, CDR3 DNA. A D gene is named only where the DNA matches it firmly. Clone size, where shown, is once, few, many, or a class for clones that have expanded.

13 | few | TRBJ1-5 | TRBV7-9 | - | CASGAGRYQPQHF | TGTGCCAGCGGAGCGGGGAGGTATCAGCCCCAGCATTTT
17 | - | TRBJ2-1 | TRBV20-1 | - | CSARWQGSGLNYNEQFF | TGCAGTGCTAGATGGCAGGGTAGCGGACTAAACTACAATGAGCAGTTCTTC
13 | few | TRBJ2-5 | TRBV19 | - | CASSMGLVETQYF | TGTGCCAGTAGTATGGGGTTGGTGGAGACCCAGTACTTC
17 | many | TRBJ2-5 | TRBV7-2 | TRBD2 | CASSPPTSGGYQETQYF | TGTGCCAGCAGCCCCCCGACTAGCGGGGGATACCAAGAGACCCAGTACTTC
16 | - | TRBJ2-5 | TRBV14 | TRBD1 | CASSLPDRGPRETQYF | TGTGCCAGCAGCCTTCCTGACAGGGGACCTCGGGAGACCCAGTACTTC
15 | few | TRBJ2-3 | TRBV7-9 | - | CASSLITGETDTQYF | TGTGCCAGCAGCTTGATAACTGGAGAAACAGATACGCAGTATTTT
13 | few | TRBJ1-5 | TRBV19 | - | CASKGNGNQPQHF | TGTGCCAGTAAAGGTAATGGCAATCAGCCCCAGCATTTT
14 | - | TRBJ2-3 | TRBV5-1 | TRBD1 | CASNRGQGTDTQYF | TGCGCCAGCAACAGGGGGCAAGGCACAGATACGCAGTATTTT
15 | few | TRBJ1-6 | TRBV5-6 | - | CASSFEVGGNPPLHF | TGTGCCAGCAGCTTTGAGGTAGGGGGTAACCCACCCCTCCACTTT
14 | - | TRBJ2-7 | TRBV20-1 | - | CSARDLDRTYEQYF | TGCAGTGCTAGAGATTTAGACAGAACCTACGAGCAGTACTTC
15 | - | TRBJ2-3 | TRBV4-3 | - | CASSQDYRGADTQYF | TGCGCCAGCAGCCAAGATTATCGAGGCGCAGATACGCAGTATTTT
14 | - | TRBJ1-6 | TRBV20-1 | TRBD1 | CSASKTGVNSPLHF | TGCAGTGCTAGCAAAACAGGGGTTAATTCACCCCTCCACTTT
18 | few | TRBJ2-1 | TRBV11-2 | TRBD2 | CASSSLPGTSGHYNEQFF | TGTGCCAGCAGCTCACTCCCCGGGACTAGCGGGCATTACAATGAGCAGTTCTTC
14 | many | TRBJ2-1 | TRBV27 | TRBD1 | CASSLSTGFNEQFF | TGTGCCAGCAGTTTATCGACAGGGTTTAATGAGCAGTTCTTC
19 | - | TRBJ1-6 | TRBV4-1 | - | CASSQEGPGHRSYNSPLHF | TGCGCCAGCAGCCAAGAAGGTCCGGGACACCGCTCCTATAATTCACCCCTCCACTTT
15 | - | TRBJ2-7 | TRBV7-4 | TRBD2 | CASSFGGRLSYEQYF | TGTGCCAGCAGCTTCGGCGGGAGGCTCAGCTACGAGCAGTACTTC
14 | - | TRBJ2-1 | TRBV7-8 | TRBD1 | CASSSTGGYNEQFF | TGTGCCAGCAGCTCCACAGGGGGATACAATGAGCAGTTCTTC
14 | - | TRBJ2-2 | TRBV7-9 | - | CASSLAVYTGELFF | TGTGCCAGCAGCTTAGCGGTCTACACCGGGGAGCTGTTTTTT